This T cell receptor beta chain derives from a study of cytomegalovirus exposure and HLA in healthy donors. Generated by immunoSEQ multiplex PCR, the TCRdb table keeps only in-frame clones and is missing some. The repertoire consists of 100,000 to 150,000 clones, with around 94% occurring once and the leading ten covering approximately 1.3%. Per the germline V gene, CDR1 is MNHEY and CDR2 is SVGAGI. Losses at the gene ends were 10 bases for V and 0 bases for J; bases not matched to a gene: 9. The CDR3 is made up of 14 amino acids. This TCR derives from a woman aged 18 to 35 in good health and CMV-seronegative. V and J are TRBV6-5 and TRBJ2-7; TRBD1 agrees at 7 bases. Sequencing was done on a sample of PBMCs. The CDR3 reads CATRRGQASYEQYF. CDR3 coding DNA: TGTGCCACCAGGCGAGGACAGGCCTCCTACGAGCAGTACTTC.